This is a list of T cell receptor beta chains from one sample in a study of CD8 T cells in Susac syndrome. TCRdb reprocessed the immunoSEQ multiplex PCR reads with MiXCR, giving one entry per CDR3 protein. The sample contains roughly 80,000 distinct CDR3 sequences, approximately 94% of which appear only once. What was sequenced was CD8+ T cells from PBMCs. These receptors were taken from a human donor in good health. The CDR3 runs from the conserved cysteine through the conserved F or W. The D gene is left open where the match is weak. The listing skips clone size in some rows; elsewhere it reads once, few, many or a size class.

>TRBJ2-1|-|-|TRBV6-5
TGTGCCAGCAGCCCTAAGTGGACCTACAATGAGCAGTTCTTC
CASSPKWTYNEQFF
>TRBJ2-1|-|-|TRBV20-1
TGCAGTGCTAGAGCCACCACGGAGCTCTCCAATGAGCAGTTCTTC
CSARATTELSNEQFF
>TRBJ1-1|-|-|TRBV27
TGTGCCAGCAGTCCCACATGGGCTCGGGACACTGAAGCTTTCTTT
CASSPTWARDTEAFF
>TRBJ1-2|-|-|TRBV27
TGTGCCAGCAGTTTAACGATCGCGGGCGCCGTCTATGGCTACACCTTC
CASSLTIAGAVYGYTF
>TRBJ1-5|-|-|TRBV5-6
TGTGCCAGCAGCTTGTCTTACTTTCGGAATCAGCCCCAGCATTTT
CASSLSYFRNQPQHF
>TRBJ2-6|once|-|TRBV3-1
TGTGCCAGCAGCCAAGTACAGGAACGGCGTGGGGCCAACGTCCTGACTTTC
CASSQVQERRGANVLTF
>TRBJ2-5|once|TRBD1|TRBV4-1
TGCGCCAGCAGCCAAGCGGGTGGCGTGGGACAGGGAGAGACCCAGTACTTC
CASSQAGGVGQGETQYF
>TRBJ2-7|-|-|TRBV5-1
TGCGCCAGCAGCTTGGCTGGGGTTGGCGAGCAGTACTTC
CASSLAGVGEQYF
>TRBJ2-5|few|-|TRBV7-9
TGTGCCAGCAGCTTGGGGGAGGCCCAGTACTTC
CASSLGEAQYF
>TRBJ2-5|-|TRBD1|TRBV7-8
TGTGCCAGCAGCTTAGAGGGGACAGCTCAAGAGACCCAGTACTTC
CASSLEGTAQETQYF
>TRBJ2-5|-|TRBD2|TRBV9
TGTGCCAGCAGCTGGAGTGCTAGCGGGGGGGCGAAGGGAGAGACCCAGTACTTC
CASSWSASGGAKGETQYF
>TRBJ2-7|-|TRBD2|TRBV7-2
TGTGCCAGCAGGCCGATAGCGGGAGTCTCCTACGAGCAGTACTTC
CASRPIAGVSYEQYF
>TRBJ2-1|-|-|TRBV16
TGTGCCAGCAGCCAATCTGTTGAGCAGTTCTTC
CASSQSVEQFF
>TRBJ1-1|once|-|TRBV20-1
TGCAGTGCTAAGCTCTGGGCCACTGAAGCTTTCTTT
CSAKLWATEAFF
>TRBJ1-5|-|TRBD1|TRBV2
TGTGCCAGCGGGGACAGGGGGAATCAGCCCCAGCATTTT
CASGDRGNQPQHF
>TRBJ1-3|-|-|TRBV21-1
TGTGCCAGCAGCAAGTTAGGGACAAGGGGAGGTGGAAACACCATATATTTT
CASSKLGTRGGGNTIYF
>TRBJ2-1|-|TRBD2|TRBV6-1
TGTGCCAGCACTCTGGTCGGGAGGGCCTACAATGAGCAGTTCTTC
CASTLVGRAYNEQFF
>TRBJ2-3|-|-|TRBV7-8
TGTGCCAGCAGCCCGCAGGGAGGCACAGATACGCAGTATTTT
CASSPQGGTDTQYF
>TRBJ2-1|-|TRBD2|TRBV20-1
TGCAGTGCTAGAGACGGACCTCGACTAGCGGAATACAATGAGCAGTTCTTC
CSARDGPRLAEYNEQFF
>TRBJ1-6|-|-|TRBV23-1
TGCGCCAGCAGTCCCGTCCCACTCAGGGGACACAGCTCCTATAATTCACCCCTCCACTTT
CASSPVPLRGHSSYNSPLHF